This T cell receptor (beta chain) was profiled in a study of T-cell reconstitution after alpha-beta-depleted transplantation in children. The study's findings and limits: Recipient T cells and thymic progenitors that survived gave rise to the high TCRbeta diversity observed at day 60 in some patients. At one year after transplant, newly produced T cells mostly accounted for T-cell counts and diversity.

A library of TCRbeta sequences, prepared with unique molecular identifiers, was generated. TCRdb used MiXCR to reprocess the PCR reads, holding one entry per CDR3 protein. The top ten hold 0.79% of the sample, which has 600,000 to 700,000 distinct CDR3 sequences, around 14% seen once. Per the germline V gene, CDR1 is DFQATT and CDR2 is SNEGSKA (reference sequence). CDR3 size: 15 residues. V lost 4 bases and J 4 bases, leaving 19 bases between the germline ends. In its sample, this clonotype was seen many times. Its target is unknown. This chain joins TRBV20-1 and TRBJ2-5; no reliable D call. The source of this sequence is a girl aged 2 to 9 with congenital amegakaryocytic thrombocytopenia, due to receive a stem cell transplant. This specimen consisted of PBMCs, obtained before TCRalphabeta/CD19-depleted stem cell transplant. CDR3 residues: CSAKAAARVGETQYF. The CDR3 DNA is TGCAGTGCTAAGGCCGCGGCAAGGGTCGGAGAGACCCAGTACTTC.